These 26 T cell receptor beta chains originate from one sample sequenced in a study of blood T cell repertoires in COVID-19. This table comes from immunoSEQ multiplex PCR, and its TCRdb copy is limited to in-frame clones, with some not included. The sample lists approximately 430,000 clones; roughly 89% were seen once. The specimen was peripheral blood. These receptors were taken from a young woman with active or convalescent COVID-19.

The rearrangement joins TRBV30 to TRBJ2-3; 9 bases fit TRBD2. Trimming took 2 bases from V and 4 from J; bases not matched to a gene: 7. Per germline, CDR1 GTSNPN and CDR2 SVGIG (reference sequence). The length of the CDR3 is 15 residues. In nucleotides, the CDR3 is TGTGCCTGGAGTAGGGGCGGGAGGGCCGCAGATACGCAGTATTTT. The encoded protein is CAWSRGGRAADTQYF.

The CDR3 is CASRTAYGYTF. CDR3 DNA: TGTGCCAGTCGGACAGCCTATGGCTACACCTTC. This chain uses TRBV6-5 with TRBJ1-2; D may be TRBD1 (6 bases). Germline CDR1 is MNHEY and CDR2 is SVGAGI. The CDR3 contains 11 residues. Trimming stripped 9 bases from V and 4 bases from J, with 9 bases between.

The chain employs TRBV2 and TRBJ2-3, with 7 bases fitting TRBD2. The V segment lost 6 bases and the J segment 0 bases; nucleotides outside the gene matches: 6. The CDR3 consists of 15 residues. The germline CDR1 and CDR2 sequences are SNHLY and FYNNEI. The DNA of the CDR3 is TGTGCCAGCAGACCCGGGACTACTAGCACAGATACGCAGTATTTT. Its protein is CASRPGTTSTDTQYF.

The chain links TRBV10-3 to TRBJ2-3; 8 bases are a match to TRBD2. The germline CDR1 and CDR2 sequences are ENHRY and SYGVKD. The ends lost 5 bases at V and 4 bases at J; junction bases unmatched: 5. This CDR3 spans 14 amino acids. The CDR3 DNA follows: TGTGCCATCAGTAGACTAGCGACTTCAGATACGCAGTATTTT. It translates to CAISRLATSDTQYF.

This clone has a handful of counts. The CDR3 bases are TGCGCCAGAAAGACAGGGGATGGAAGCACTGAAGCTTTCTTT. This sequence encodes CARKTGDGSTEAFF. V is TRBV5-1 and J is TRBJ1-1; 8 bases agree with TRBD1. The V gene end was trimmed by 8 bases and the J gene end by 4 bases; junction bases not matched to a gene: 10. This CDR3 contains 14 residues. Germline V lookup: CDR1 SGHRS, CDR2 YFSETQ.

The chain carries TRBV29-1 and TRBJ1-1; 7 positions agree with TRBD1. Germline V gene data show CDR1 as SQVTM and CDR2 as ANQGSEA. V gave up 7 bases and J gave up 3 bases; unmatched junction bases: 8. This CDR3 contains 13 residues. This chain's CDR3 is CSASRGGDTEAFF. The CDR3 DNA follows: TGCAGCGCCAGTCGAGGGGGCGACACTGAAGCTTTCTTT.

The V call is TRBV7-9, the J call TRBJ2-3; D may be TRBD1 (5 bases). Germline assignment: CDR1 SEHNR and CDR2 FQNEAQ (reference sequence). The CDR3 runs to 14 residues. The germline V and J ends were trimmed by 5 bases and 4 bases, with 13 bases remaining between them. CDR3 sequence reads: CASSDSLEADTQYF. The DNA of the CDR3 is TGTGCCAGCAGCGACAGCCTAGAGGCAGATACGCAGTATTTT.

The chain uses TRBV18 and TRBJ2-7; D perhaps matches TRBD1 (5 bases). CDR1 and CDR2 from the germline V gene are KGHSH and LQKENI. V dropped 6 bases and J dropped 2 bases, with 17 bases sitting between them. CDR3 length: 15 residues. The CDR3 nucleotides read TGTGCCAGCTCGCACTATCGGAACAGGACCTACGAGCAGTACTTC. It is translated as CASSHYRNRTYEQYF. The full variable domain, completed using reference TRBV18 and TRBJ2-7, is NAGVMQNPRHLVRRRGQEARLRCSPMKGHSHVYWYRQLPEEGLKFMVYLQKENIIDESGMPKERFSAEFPKEGPSILRIQQVVRGDSAAYFCASSHYRNRTYEQYFGPGTRLTVT.

V and J are TRBV29-1 and TRBJ1-1; D may be TRBD1 (5 bases). Deletions cut 4 bases from V and 4 bases from J, with 13 bases between. The germline gives CDR1 SQVTM, CDR2 ANQGSEA. This CDR3 region has 13 residues. CDR3 sequence: CSVALGGTTEAFF. The CDR3 DNA follows: TGCAGCGTTGCCCTGGGGGGGACCACTGAAGCTTTCTTT.

The chain employs TRBV3-1 (or the pseudogene TRBV3-2) and TRBJ2-5; D is uncertain. Germline assignment: CDR1 LGHDT and CDR2 YNNKEL (reference sequence). The CDR3 is 14 residues long. Trimming removed 1 base at V and 1 base at J, with 7 bases between. The CDR3 protein is CASSQGRLQETQYF. CDR3 DNA: TGTGCCAGCAGCCAAGGTCGTCTCCAAGAGACCCAGTACTTC.

This chain links TRBV4-1 with TRBJ1-5; 7 nucleotides match TRBD1. Germline CDR1 reads MGHRA; CDR2 reads YSYEKL. The CDR3 length is 15 residues. Losses at the gene ends were 4 bases for V and 0 bases for J; bases not matched to a gene: 3. CDR3 protein: CASSRWDSSNQPQHF. Written as DNA, the CDR3 is TGCGCCAGCAGCCGTTGGGACAGTAGCAATCAGCCCCAGCATTTT.

This clone was seen just once. This chain links TRBV6-5 with TRBJ1-5; D not resolved. The CDR3 sequence is 13 residues long. In germline, CDR1 is MNHEY, CDR2 SVGAGI. The V gene lost 6 bases and the J gene lost 5 bases, with 11 bases spanning the gap. The CDR3 loop reads CASSAQTYQPQHF. The CDR3 nucleotides read TGTGCCAGCAGCGCCCAGACTTATCAGCCCCAGCATTTT.

The V gene is TRBV4-1, the J gene TRBJ2-7, with D perhaps matching TRBD2 (6 bases). V lost 4 bases to trimming and J lost 4 bases, with 17 bases between them. CDR1 MGHRA and CDR2 YSYEKL come from the germline V gene. The CDR3 is 15 residues long. CDR3 DNA sequence: TGCGCCAGCAGCCCTCGGGACGACGGGGGATACGAGCAGTACTTC. Translated: CASSPRDDGGYEQYF.

CDR3 DNA: TGCAGCGTTGAAGATATCTATGGCTACACCTTC. Translated: CSVEDIYGYTF. The genes are TRBV29-1 and TRBJ1-2; D uncertain. CDR1 and CDR2 from the germline V gene are SQVTM and ANQGSEA. V was clipped by 0 bases and J by 4 bases, with 3 bases between them. The length of the CDR3 is 11 residues. The complete variable domain, with remaining parts taken from reference TRBV29-1 and TRBJ1-2, reads SAVISQKPSRDICQRGTSLTIQCQVDSQVTMMFWYRQQPGQSLTLIATANQGSEATYESGFVIDKFPISRPNLTFSTLTVSNMSPEDSSIYLCSVEDIYGYTFGSGTRLTVV.

This clone was seen a few times. The chain carries TRBV10-1 and TRBJ2-7; TRBD2 might be the D (5 bases). V was pared by 1 base and J by 5 bases, with 15 bases between. CDR3 length: 15 residues. CDR1 is WNHNN, CDR2 SYGVQD, per germline (reference sequence). Here the CDR3 DNA reads TGCGCCAGCAGTGAGTTGTTGAGGGCTTTACACGAGCAGTACTTC. Its protein product is CASSELLRALHEQYF.

The V call is TRBV27, the J call TRBJ2-2; D perhaps matches TRBD2 (6 bases). Germline V gives CDR1 MNHEY, CDR2 SMNVEV (reference sequence). With 6 bases removed from V and 3 bases from J, the gap between germline ends came to 14 bases. The CDR3 totals 15 residues. CDR3 in amino acids: CASRTLAHYTGELFF. CDR3 coding DNA: TGTGCCAGCAGAACTCTAGCGCACTACACCGGGGAGCTGTTTTTT.

The V and J genes are TRBV27 and TRBJ2-6, with 7 bases lining up with TRBD2. CDR1 and CDR2 (germline): MNHEY, SMNVEV (reference sequence). CDR3 length equals 17 residues. J lost 0 bases, V lost 3 bases, and 5 bases had no gene match. CDR3 DNA sequence: TGTGCCAGCAGTTTTGGGGAGGGGTTCTCTGGGGCCAACGTCCTGACTTTC. Translating it yields CASSFGEGFSGANVLTF.

This chain uses TRBV5-1 with TRBJ1-1; D is ambiguous. The CDR3 extends over 15 amino acids. V gave up 1 base and J gave up 4 bases, with 14 bases separating them. CDR1 and CDR2 from the germline V gene are SGHRS and YFSETQ. The CDR3 nucleotides read TGCGCCAGCAGCTTGAACGCGGGCCTAGGCACTGAAGCTTTCTTT. Its protein product is CASSLNAGLGTEAFF.

The chain combines TRBV27 with TRBJ1-3, with 7 bases that match TRBD1. The CDR3 covers 20 residues. CDR1 is MNHEY, CDR2 SMNVEV, per germline (reference sequence). V shed 4 bases and J 0 bases; nucleotides not matched to a gene: 18. The DNA of the CDR3 is TGTGCCAGCAGTTCAATTAGCCCCTCGGGACAGTTTCCCTCTGGAAACACCATATATTTT. Its translation is CASSSISPSGQFPSGNTIYF.

The chain couples TRBV10-3 to TRBJ2-5; 8 bases match TRBD1. V shed 0 bases, J shed 4 bases, and the junction held 7 bases outside the gene matches. CDR1 and CDR2 from the germline V gene are ENHRY and SYGVKD. CDR3 size: 16 residues. The CDR3 loop is CAISESGQGPRETQYF. CDR3 DNA: TGTGCCATCAGTGAGTCAGGACAGGGCCCAAGAGAGACCCAGTACTTC.

This clone was seen once. This chain links TRBV7-6 with TRBJ1-4; 8 bases agree with TRBD1. The germline V gene has CDR1 SGHVS and CDR2 FNYEAQ. Trimming cost V 4 bases and J 1 base; bases outside gene matches: 2. The CDR3 spans 15 residues. DNA for the CDR3: TGTGCCAGCAGCTACGGACAGGGAACTAATGAAAAACTGTTTTTT. Translation: CASSYGQGTNEKLFF.

CDR3 sequence reads: CASNENRGTGELFF. CDR3 sequence (DNA): TGTGCCAGCAATGAGAACAGGGGAACCGGGGAGCTGTTTTTT. The chain employs TRBV27 and TRBJ2-2; TRBD1 agrees at 7 bases. Germline CDR1 reads MNHEY; CDR2 reads SMNVEV (reference sequence). The CDR3 totals 14 residues. J was trimmed by 5 bases and V by 7 bases; bases with no gene match: 7.

Written as DNA, the CDR3 is TGTGCCAGCAGTCCGATGACAGGGGTATCATCAGATACGCAGTATTTT. Its protein is CASSPMTGVSSDTQYF. The chain joins TRBV27 to TRBJ2-3; TRBD1 agrees at 8 bases. V dropped 5 bases and J dropped 4; count of bases not matched to a gene: 11. The CDR3 runs 16 residues. In germline, CDR1 is MNHEY, CDR2 SMNVEV (reference sequence).

The chain employs TRBV5-1 and TRBJ1-2; D ambiguous. V shed 4 bases and J shed 6 bases, with 22 bases lying between them. This CDR3 is 16 amino acids long. Germline assignment: CDR1 SGHRS and CDR2 YFSETQ. The CDR3 loop reads CASSPERGFFGDGYTF. For the CDR3, the DNA is TGCGCCAGCAGCCCGGAACGGGGATTCTTTGGGGATGGCTACACCTTC.

The genes are TRBV6-6 and TRBJ1-5; D might be TRBD1 (6 bases). The CDR3 covers 15 residues. CDR1 and CDR2 (germline): MNHNY, SVGAGI (reference sequence). V was cut by 2 bases and J by 3 bases, with 11 bases left in between. Here the CDR3 reads CASSYRTVNNQPQHF. The CDR3 region has the DNA TGTGCCAGCAGTTACCGGACAGTCAACAATCAGCCCCAGCATTTT.

V is TRBV5-1 and J is TRBJ2-7; 10 nucleotides agree with TRBD1. The CDR3 runs to 15 residues. Losses at the gene ends were 2 bases for V and 3 bases for J; bases not matched to a gene: 5. Germline CDR1 SGHRS, CDR2 YFSETQ. This CDR3 reads CASSFNGQGVYEQYF. The CDR3 bases are TGCGCCAGCAGCTTTAATGGACAGGGGGTCTACGAGCAGTACTTC. Complete variable domain (other parts from reference TRBV5-1 and TRBJ2-7): KAGVTQTPRYLIKTRGQQVTLSCSPISGHRSVSWYQQTPGQGLQFLFEYFSETQRNKGNFPGRFSGRQFSNSRSEMNVSTLELGDSALYLCASSFNGQGVYEQYFGPGTRLTVT.